What follows are 13 T cell receptor beta chains derived from one specimen sequenced in a study of blood T cell repertoires in COVID-19. Clones were read by immunoSEQ multiplex PCR, and TCRdb kept only the in-frame ones, dropping some. Seen here are about 130,000 clones, roughly four fifths observed once, and the top ten hold about 17%. Sequenced sample: peripheral blood. Receptor source: a man aged 25 to 40 with COVID-19, enrolled during active disease.

The chain uses TRBV5-6 and TRBJ2-1; D perhaps matches TRBD2 (5 bases). CDR3 length equals 16 residues. The V and J ends lost 4 bases and 1 base respectively, with 15 bases between them. Germline CDR1 SGHDT, CDR2 YYEEEE. The CDR3 DNA reads as TGTGCCAGCAGCCCCCTCGGAAGGGAGTCCTACAATGAGCAGTTCTTC. It encodes CASSPLGRESYNEQFF.

V usage is TRBV7-9 and J usage is TRBJ1-5; D perhaps matches TRBD1 (6 bases). Per the germline V gene, CDR1 is SEHNR and CDR2 is FQNEAQ (reference sequence). Trimming removed 1 base from V and 3 bases from J, with 10 bases in between. The CDR3 has 15 residues. The CDR3 protein is CASSLGAGDNQPQHF. CDR3 sequence (DNA): TGTGCCAGCAGCTTAGGGGCAGGGGACAATCAGCCCCAGCATTTT. Drawing the rest from reference TRBV7-9 and TRBJ1-5, the complete variable domain is DTGVSQNPRHKITKRGQNVTFRCDPISEHNRLYWYRQTLGQGPEFLTYFQNEAQLEKSRLLSDRFSAERPKGSFSTLEIQRTEQGDSAMYLCASSLGAGDNQPQHFGDGTRLSIL.

The genes are TRBV10-1 and TRBJ1-5; D gene uncertain. Trimming left V 6 bases short and J 4 bases short, with 7 bases between. The CDR3 loop spans 12 amino acids. Germline V CDR1 and CDR2: WNHNN, SYGVQD (reference sequence). The CDR3 sequence: CASRGGNQPQHF. CDR3 bases: TGCGCCAGCAGAGGCGGGAATCAGCCCCAGCATTTT.

This clone was counted a single time. The chain uses TRBV15 and TRBJ2-1; 7 bases line up with TRBD2. The germline CDR1 and CDR2 sequences are LNHNV and YYDKDF (reference sequence). The CDR3 covers 14 residues. Trimming at V came to 5 bases and at J to 7 bases, leaving 8 bases not matched to a gene. The CDR3 DNA is TGTGCCACCAGCTACGGCGGGAGTGCAAATGAGCAGTTCTTC. Translation gives CATSYGGSANEQFF.

The V and J genes are TRBV13 and TRBJ1-4; D is uncertain. Germline V gene sequence: CDR1 PRHDT, CDR2 FYEKMQ (reference sequence). The CDR3 totals 13 residues. V was pared by 6 bases and J by 7 bases, with 12 bases between. CDR3 DNA sequence: TGTGCCAGCAGGGGAGACGGAAGTGAAAAACTGTTTTTT. This sequence encodes CASRGDGSEKLFF.

The rearrangement joins TRBV10-2 to TRBJ1-1; a weak D match, TRBD1 (5 bases). V was cut by 4 bases and J by 0 bases, with 15 bases left in between. Germline CDR1 and CDR2: WSHSY and SAAADI. The CDR3 length is 16 residues. CDR3 amino acids: CASSVERGWVNTEAFF. The CDR3 nucleotides are TGCGCCAGCAGTGTGGAAAGGGGATGGGTGAACACTGAAGCTTTCTTT.

The gene calls are TRBV5-4 and TRBJ2-7; 7 bases are a match to TRBD1. The germline V gene encodes CDR1 SGHNT and CDR2 YYREEE (reference sequence). Trimming at V came to 5 bases and at J to 5 bases, leaving 7 bases not matched to a gene. The CDR3 extends over 13 amino acids. The CDR3: CASRKTGHHEQYF. The DNA of the CDR3 is TGTGCCAGCAGAAAGACAGGGCATCACGAGCAGTACTTC.

The chain links TRBV4-3 to TRBJ2-7, with 9 bases lining up with TRBD1. The CDR3 length is 14 residues. Looked up from germline, CDR1 is LGHNA and CDR2 is YSLEER. The J segment lost 5 bases and the V segment lost 0 bases, leaving 2 bases of the junction unmatched. The CDR3 DNA reads as TGCGCCAGCAGCCAAGAATGGACAGGGGACGAGCAGTACTTC. Protein: CASSQEWTGDEQYF.

This rearrangement joins TRBV6-1 to TRBJ2-1, with D possibly TRBD1 on 6 matching bases. V lost 0 bases to trimming and J lost 2 bases, with 11 bases between them. Germline-derived CDR1 and CDR2 are MNHNS and SASEGT. CDR3 size: 16 residues. The DNA for the CDR3 is TGTGCCAGCAGTGAAGCCGGGACACCCGCCTACAATGAGCAGTTCTTC. It specifies CASSEAGTPAYNEQFF.

This chain connects TRBV5-4 to TRBJ2-2; tentatively, D is TRBD2 (5 bases). The CDR3 runs 16 residues. Trimming removed 4 bases from V and 1 base from J, with 14 bases in between. Per germline, CDR1 SGHNT and CDR2 YYREEE (reference sequence). The CDR3 region is CASSPREQVNTGELFF. In DNA form, the CDR3 reads TGTGCCAGCAGCCCTAGGGAGCAGGTGAACACCGGGGAGCTGTTTTTT.

This sequence joins TRBV27 and TRBJ2-7; 8 bases match TRBD2. The CDR3 runs 16 residues. Trimming removed 6 bases from V and 3 bases from J; junction bases left unmatched: 13. From germline, CDR1 is MNHEY and CDR2 SMNVEV (reference sequence). The CDR3 region is CASSEVTSGKNYEQYF. The CDR3, as DNA: TGTGCCAGCAGCGAGGTTACTAGCGGCAAAAACTACGAGCAGTACTTC.

The rearrangement links TRBV5-1 to TRBJ2-1; unclear D gene. CDR3 size: 14 residues. With 1 base removed from V and 7 bases from J, the gap between germline ends came to 12 bases. Looked up from germline, CDR1 is SGHRS and CDR2 is YFSETQ. The CDR3 sequence is CASSLFNLGNEQFF. CDR3 bases: TGCGCCAGCAGCTTGTTTAACCTAGGAAATGAGCAGTTCTTC. The complete variable domain, with remaining parts taken from reference TRBV5-1 and TRBJ2-1, reads KAGVTQTPRYLIKTRGQQVTLSCSPISGHRSVSWYQQTPGQGLQFLFEYFSETQRNKGNFPGRFSGRQFSNSRSEMNVSTLELGDSALYLCASSLFNLGNEQFFGPGTRLTVL.

The chain couples TRBV5-4 to TRBJ2-2; D remains unclear. CDR3 length: 15 residues. Germline V gene sequence: CDR1 SGHNT, CDR2 YYREEE (reference sequence). Trimming stripped 2 bases from V and 0 bases from J, with 8 bases between. The CDR3 DNA reads as TGTGCCAGCAGCTTCTATGCGACGAACACCGGGGAGCTGTTTTTT. Translating it yields CASSFYATNTGELFF.